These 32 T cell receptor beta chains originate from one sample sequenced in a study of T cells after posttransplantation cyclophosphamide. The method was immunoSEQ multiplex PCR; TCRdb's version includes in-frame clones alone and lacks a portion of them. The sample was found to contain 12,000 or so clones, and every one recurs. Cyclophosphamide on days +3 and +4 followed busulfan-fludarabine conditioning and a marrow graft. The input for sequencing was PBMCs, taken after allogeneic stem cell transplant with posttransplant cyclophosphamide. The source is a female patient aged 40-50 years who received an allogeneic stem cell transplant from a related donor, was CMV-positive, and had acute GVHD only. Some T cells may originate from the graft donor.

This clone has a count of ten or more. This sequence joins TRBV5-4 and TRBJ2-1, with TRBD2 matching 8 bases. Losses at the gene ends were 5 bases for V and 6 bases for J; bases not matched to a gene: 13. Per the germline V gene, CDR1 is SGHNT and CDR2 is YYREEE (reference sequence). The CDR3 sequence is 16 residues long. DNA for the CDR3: TGTGCCAGCAGTTGGGGGTCGGCGGGAGGTGGCAATGAGCAGTTCTTC. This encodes CASSWGSAGGGNEQFF.

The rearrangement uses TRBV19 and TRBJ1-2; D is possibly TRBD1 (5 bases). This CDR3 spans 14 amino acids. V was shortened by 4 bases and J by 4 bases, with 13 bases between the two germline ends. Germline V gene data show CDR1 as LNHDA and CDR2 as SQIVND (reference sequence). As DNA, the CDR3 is TGTGCCAGTAGTACCGGGGGGTCGGTCTATGGCTACACCTTC. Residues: CASSTGGSVYGYTF.

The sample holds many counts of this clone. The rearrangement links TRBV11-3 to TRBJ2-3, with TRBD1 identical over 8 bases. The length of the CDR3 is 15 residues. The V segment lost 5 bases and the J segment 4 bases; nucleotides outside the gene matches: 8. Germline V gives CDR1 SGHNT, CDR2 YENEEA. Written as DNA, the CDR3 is TGTGCCAGCAGCGTAGGGACAGGCAAAGCAGATACGCAGTATTTT. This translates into CASSVGTGKADTQYF.

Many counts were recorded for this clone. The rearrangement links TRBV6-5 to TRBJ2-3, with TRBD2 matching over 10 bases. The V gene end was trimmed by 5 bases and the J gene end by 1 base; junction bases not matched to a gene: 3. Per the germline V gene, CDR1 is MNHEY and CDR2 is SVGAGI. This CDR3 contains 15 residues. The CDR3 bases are TGTGCCAGCAGTCCCCTAGCGGGGGGCACAGATACGCAGTATTTT. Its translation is CASSPLAGGTDTQYF.

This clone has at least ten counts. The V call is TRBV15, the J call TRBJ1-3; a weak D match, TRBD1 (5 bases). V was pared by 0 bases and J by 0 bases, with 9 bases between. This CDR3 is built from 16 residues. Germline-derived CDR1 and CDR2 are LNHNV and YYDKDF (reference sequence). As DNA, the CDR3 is TGTGCCACCAGCAGAGATGGGGCAAGCTCTGGAAACACCATATATTTT. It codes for CATSRDGASSGNTIYF.

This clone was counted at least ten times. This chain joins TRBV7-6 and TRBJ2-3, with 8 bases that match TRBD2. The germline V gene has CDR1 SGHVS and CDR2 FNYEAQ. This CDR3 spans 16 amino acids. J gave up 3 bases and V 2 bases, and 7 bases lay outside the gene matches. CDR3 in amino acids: CASSLMGSGVTDTQYF. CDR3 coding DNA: TGTGCCAGCAGCTTAATGGGTAGCGGGGTAACAGATACGCAGTATTTT.

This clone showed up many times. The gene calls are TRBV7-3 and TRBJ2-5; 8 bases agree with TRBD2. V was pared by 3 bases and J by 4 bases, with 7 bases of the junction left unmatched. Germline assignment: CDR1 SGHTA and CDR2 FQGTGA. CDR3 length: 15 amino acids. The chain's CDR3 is CASSFVGGAGETQYF. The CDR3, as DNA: TGTGCCAGCAGCTTTGTCGGGGGGGCAGGAGAGACCCAGTACTTC. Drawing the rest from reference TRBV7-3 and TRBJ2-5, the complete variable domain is GAGVSQTPSNKVTEKGKYVELRCDPISGHTALYWYRQSLGQGPEFLIYFQGTGAADDSGLPNDRFFAVRPEGSVSTLKIQRTERGDSAVYLCASSFVGGAGETQYFGPGTRLLVL.

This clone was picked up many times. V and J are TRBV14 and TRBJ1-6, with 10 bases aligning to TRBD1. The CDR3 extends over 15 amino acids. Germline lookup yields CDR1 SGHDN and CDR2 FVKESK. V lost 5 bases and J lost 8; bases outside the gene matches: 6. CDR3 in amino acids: CASSGLGQGYSPLHF. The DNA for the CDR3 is TGTGCCAGCAGCGGACTGGGACAGGGGTATTCACCCCTCCACTTT.

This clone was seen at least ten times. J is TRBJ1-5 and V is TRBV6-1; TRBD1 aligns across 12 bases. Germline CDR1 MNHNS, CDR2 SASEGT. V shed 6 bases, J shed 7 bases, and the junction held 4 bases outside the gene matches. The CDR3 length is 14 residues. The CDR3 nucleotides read TGTGCCAGCAGGGGGACAGGGGGCGAACAGCCCCAGCATTTT. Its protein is CASRGTGGEQPQHF.

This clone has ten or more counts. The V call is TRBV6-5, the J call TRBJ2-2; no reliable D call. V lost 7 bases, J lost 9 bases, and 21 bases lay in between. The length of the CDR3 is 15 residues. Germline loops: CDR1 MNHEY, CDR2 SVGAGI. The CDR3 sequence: CASTATPTSPRELFF. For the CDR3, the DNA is TGTGCCAGCACCGCAACTCCGACTTCACCCCGGGAGCTGTTTTTT.

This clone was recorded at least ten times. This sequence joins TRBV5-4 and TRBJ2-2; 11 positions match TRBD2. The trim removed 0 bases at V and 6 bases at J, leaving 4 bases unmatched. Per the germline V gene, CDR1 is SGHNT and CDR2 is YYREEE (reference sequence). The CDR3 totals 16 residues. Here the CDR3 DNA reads TGTGCCAGCAGCTTGGACTTAGCGGGAGGGCCCGGGGAGCTGTTTTTT. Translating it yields CASSLDLAGGPGELFF.

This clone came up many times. The CDR3, as DNA: TGTGCCAGCAGCCCCATCGCGGGGACCCAGTACTTC. Translated, it gives CASSPIAGTQYF. The gene calls are TRBV7-9 and TRBJ2-5; TRBD2 might be the D (5 bases). Germline V gene lookup returns CDR1 SEHNR and CDR2 FQNEAQ (reference sequence). V gave up 5 bases and J gave up 7 bases, with 11 bases separating them. The CDR3 is 12 residues long.

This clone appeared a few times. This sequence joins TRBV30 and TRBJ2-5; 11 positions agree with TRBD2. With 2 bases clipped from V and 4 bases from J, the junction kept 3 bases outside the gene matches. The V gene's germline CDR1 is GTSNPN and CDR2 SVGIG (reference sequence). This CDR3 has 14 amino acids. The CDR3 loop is CAWSPLAGAETQYF. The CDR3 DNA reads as TGTGCCTGGAGTCCACTAGCGGGAGCAGAGACCCAGTACTTC.

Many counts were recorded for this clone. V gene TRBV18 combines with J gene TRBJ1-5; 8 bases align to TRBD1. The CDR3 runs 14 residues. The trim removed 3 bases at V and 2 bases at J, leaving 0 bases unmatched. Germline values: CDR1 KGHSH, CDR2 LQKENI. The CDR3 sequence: CASSPTGGNQPQHF. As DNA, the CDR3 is TGTGCCAGCTCACCGACAGGGGGCAATCAGCCCCAGCATTTT.

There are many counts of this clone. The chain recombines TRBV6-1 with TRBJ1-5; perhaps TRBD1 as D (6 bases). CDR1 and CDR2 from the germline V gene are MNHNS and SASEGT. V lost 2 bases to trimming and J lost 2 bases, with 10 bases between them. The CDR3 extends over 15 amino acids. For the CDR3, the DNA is TGTGCCAGCAGTGAAAGAGGGGGGGGCAATCAGCCCCAGCATTTT. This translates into CASSERGGGNQPQHF.

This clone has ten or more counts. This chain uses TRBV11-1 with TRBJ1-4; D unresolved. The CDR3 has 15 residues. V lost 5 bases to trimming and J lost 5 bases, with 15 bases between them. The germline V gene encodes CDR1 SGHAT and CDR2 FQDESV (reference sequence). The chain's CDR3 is CASSPRVERNEKLFF. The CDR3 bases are TGTGCCAGCAGCCCCCGGGTTGAACGGAATGAAAAACTGTTTTTT.

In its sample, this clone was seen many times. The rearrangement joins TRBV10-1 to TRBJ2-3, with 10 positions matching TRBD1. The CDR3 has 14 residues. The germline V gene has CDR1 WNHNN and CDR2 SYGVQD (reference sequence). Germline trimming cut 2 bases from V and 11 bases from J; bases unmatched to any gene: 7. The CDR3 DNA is TGCGCCAGCAGTGAGGGGACAGGGGACCGACGGCAGTATTTT. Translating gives CASSEGTGDRRQYF.

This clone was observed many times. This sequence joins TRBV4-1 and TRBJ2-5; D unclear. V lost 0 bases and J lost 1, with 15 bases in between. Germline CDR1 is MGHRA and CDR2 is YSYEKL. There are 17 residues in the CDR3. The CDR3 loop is CASSQDQVYGLQETQYF. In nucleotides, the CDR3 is TGCGCCAGCAGCCAAGATCAGGTGTATGGCCTCCAAGAGACCCAGTACTTC.

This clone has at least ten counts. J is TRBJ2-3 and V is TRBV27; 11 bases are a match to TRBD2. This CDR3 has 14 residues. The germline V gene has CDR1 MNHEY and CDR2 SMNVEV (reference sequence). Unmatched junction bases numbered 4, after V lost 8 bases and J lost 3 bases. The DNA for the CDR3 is TGTGCCAGCTCCCGACTAGCGGGGACAGATACGCAGTATTTT. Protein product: CASSRLAGTDTQYF.

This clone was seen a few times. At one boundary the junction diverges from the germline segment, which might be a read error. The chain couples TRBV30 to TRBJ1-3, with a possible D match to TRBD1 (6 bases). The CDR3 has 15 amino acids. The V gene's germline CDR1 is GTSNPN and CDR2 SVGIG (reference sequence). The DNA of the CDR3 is TGTGTCTGGACGCCGGACAGTGCCTCTGGAAACACCATATATTTT. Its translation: CVWTPDSASGNTIYF.

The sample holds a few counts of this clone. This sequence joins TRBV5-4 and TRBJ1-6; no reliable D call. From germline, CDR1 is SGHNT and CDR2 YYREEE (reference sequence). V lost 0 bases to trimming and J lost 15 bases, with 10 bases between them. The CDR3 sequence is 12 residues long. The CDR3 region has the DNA TGTGCCAGCAGCTTGGACCGCGAAGTCCTCCACTTT. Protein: CASSLDREVLHF.

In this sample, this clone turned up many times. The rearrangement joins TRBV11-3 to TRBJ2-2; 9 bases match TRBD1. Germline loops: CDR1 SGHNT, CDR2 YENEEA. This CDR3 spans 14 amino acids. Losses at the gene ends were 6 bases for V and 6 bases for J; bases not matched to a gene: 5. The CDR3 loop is CASSYTGGPGELFF. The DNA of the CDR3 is TGTGCCAGCAGTTACACAGGGGGCCCCGGGGAGCTGTTTTTT.

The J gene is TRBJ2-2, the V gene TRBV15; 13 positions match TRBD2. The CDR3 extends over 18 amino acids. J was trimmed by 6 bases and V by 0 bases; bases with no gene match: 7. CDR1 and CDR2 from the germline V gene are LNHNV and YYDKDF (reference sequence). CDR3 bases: TGTGCCACCAGCAGAGATTTTGAACTAGCGGGGGGGCCCGGGGAGCTGTTTTTT. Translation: CATSRDFELAGGPGELFF.

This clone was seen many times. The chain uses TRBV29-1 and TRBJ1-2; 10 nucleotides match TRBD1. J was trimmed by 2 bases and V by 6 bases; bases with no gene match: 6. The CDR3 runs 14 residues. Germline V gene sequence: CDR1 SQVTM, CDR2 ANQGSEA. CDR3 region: CSVRRQGANYGYTF. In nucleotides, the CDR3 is TGCAGCGTGAGGCGACAGGGGGCCAACTATGGCTACACCTTC.

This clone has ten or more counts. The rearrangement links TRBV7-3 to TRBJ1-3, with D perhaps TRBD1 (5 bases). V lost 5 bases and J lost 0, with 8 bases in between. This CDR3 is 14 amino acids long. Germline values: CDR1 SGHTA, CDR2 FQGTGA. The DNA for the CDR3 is TGTGCCAGCAGCAAAGACAGCTCTGGAAACACCATATATTTT. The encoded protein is CASSKDSSGNTIYF.

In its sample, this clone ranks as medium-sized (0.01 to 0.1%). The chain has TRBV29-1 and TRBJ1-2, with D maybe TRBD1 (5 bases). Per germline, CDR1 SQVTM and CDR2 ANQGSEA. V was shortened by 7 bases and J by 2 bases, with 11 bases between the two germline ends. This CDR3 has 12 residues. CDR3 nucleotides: TGCAGCGCCCTCGGACAAAACTATGGCTACACCTTC. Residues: CSALGQNYGYTF.

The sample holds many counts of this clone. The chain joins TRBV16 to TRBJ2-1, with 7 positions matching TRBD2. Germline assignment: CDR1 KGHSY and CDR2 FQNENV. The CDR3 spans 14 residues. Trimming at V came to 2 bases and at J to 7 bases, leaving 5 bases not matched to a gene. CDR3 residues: CASSQQREYNEQFF. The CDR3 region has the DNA TGTGCCAGCAGCCAACAGCGGGAATATAATGAGCAGTTCTTC.

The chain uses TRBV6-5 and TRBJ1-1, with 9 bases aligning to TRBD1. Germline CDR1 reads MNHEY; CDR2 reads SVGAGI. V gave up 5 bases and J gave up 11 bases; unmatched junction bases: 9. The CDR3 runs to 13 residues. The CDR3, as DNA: TGTGCCAGCAGTATGGCCGGGACAGGGTCTGCTTTCTTT. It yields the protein CASSMAGTGSAFF.

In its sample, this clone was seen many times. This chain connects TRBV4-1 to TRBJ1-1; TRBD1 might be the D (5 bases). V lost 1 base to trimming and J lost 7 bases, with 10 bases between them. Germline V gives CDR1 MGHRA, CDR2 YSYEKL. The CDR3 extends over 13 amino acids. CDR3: CASSQGAGLEAFF. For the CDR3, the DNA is TGCGCCAGCAGCCAAGGAGCGGGACTTGAAGCTTTCTTT.

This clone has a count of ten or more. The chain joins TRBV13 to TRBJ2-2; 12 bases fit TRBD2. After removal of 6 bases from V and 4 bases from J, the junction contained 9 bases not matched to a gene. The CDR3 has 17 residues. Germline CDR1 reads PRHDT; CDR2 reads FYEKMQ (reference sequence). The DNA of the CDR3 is TGTGCCAGCAGGTTGACTAGCGGGAGAAGTAGCACCGGGGAGCTGTTTTTT. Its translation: CASRLTSGRSSTGELFF.

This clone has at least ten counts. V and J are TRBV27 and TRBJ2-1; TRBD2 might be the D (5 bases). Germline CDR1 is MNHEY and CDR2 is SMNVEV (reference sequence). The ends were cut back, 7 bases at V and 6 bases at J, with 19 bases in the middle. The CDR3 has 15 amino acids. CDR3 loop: CASTPEEALGNEQFF. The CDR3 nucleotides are TGTGCCAGCACCCCCGAGGAGGCGCTTGGCAATGAGCAGTTCTTC.

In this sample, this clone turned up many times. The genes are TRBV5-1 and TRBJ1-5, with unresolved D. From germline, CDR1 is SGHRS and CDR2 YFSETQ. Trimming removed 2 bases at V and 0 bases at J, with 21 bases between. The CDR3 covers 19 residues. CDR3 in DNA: TGCGCCAGCAGCTTAATAGATGCCCCCGACTTTTATAGCAATCAGCCCCAGCATTTT. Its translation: CASSLIDAPDFYSNQPQHF.